This T cell receptor beta chain was found in a study of OX40 agonist ivuxolimab in advanced cancers. About the research overall: Given to patients was ivuxolimab, an agonistic anti-OX40 (CD134) antibody. Study-level findings and limits: At 0.1-3.0 mg/kg, partial responders had clonal expansion among the lowest observed.

Comments on this clone: Its matching antigen is unknown.

V was cut by 5 bases and J by 1 base, with 12 bases left in between. Per germline, CDR1 SGHVS and CDR2 FQNEAQ. This CDR3 spans 14 amino acids. Sequencing used immunoSEQ multiplex PCR; TCRdb keeps in-frame clones, though not all of them. The sample shows 55,000 to 70,000 clones, about 84% of them seen only once. This sequence originates from an adult with an advanced solid tumor such as melanoma, head and neck, liver or kidney cancer. The chain carries TRBV7-8 and TRBJ2-7; D might be TRBD1 (5 bases). The sample consisted of CD4+ or CD8+ T cells sorted from blood, taken in a trial of the OX40 agonist ivuxolimab. CDR3 in DNA: TGTGCCAGCAGCCCCCAAGGGGCTTCCTACGAGCAGTACGTC. It yields the protein CASSPQGASYEQYV.